What follows are 20 T cell receptor beta chains derived from one specimen sequenced in a study of shared clonotypes between healthy human individuals. Generated by immunoSEQ multiplex PCR, the TCRdb table keeps only in-frame clones and is missing some. This table holds over a million clones, about 77% found once. The sample was memory CD4+ T cells sorted from blood. Subset given: CD45RA-negative fraction. The receptors were sampled from a man between 18 and 35 years old in good health.

The chain couples TRBV7-9 to TRBJ1-2; the match to TRBD1 covers 7 bases. There are 16 residues in the CDR3. J gave up 3 bases and V 3 bases, and 10 bases lay outside the gene matches. Germline V gene lookup returns CDR1 SEHNR and CDR2 FQNEAQ (reference sequence). CDR3 nucleotides: TGTGCCAGCAGCTTCTCGACAGGGAACTACGACTATGGCTACACCTTC. This sequence encodes CASSFSTGNYDYGYTF.

The genes are TRBV5-4 and TRBJ2-5; no clear D gene. This CDR3 is built from 13 residues. The V end was cut by 4 bases, the J end by 5 bases, with 12 bases between. Germline CDR1 is SGHNT and CDR2 is YYREEE (reference sequence). CDR3 sequence (DNA): TGTGCCAGCAGCCTATCCAACGGGGAGACCCAGTACTTC. This translates into CASSLSNGETQYF.

The chain uses TRBV28 and TRBJ1-1; D is unresolved. The V gene lost 8 bases and the J gene lost 1 base, with 8 bases spanning the gap. Germline V CDR1 and CDR2: MDHEN, SYDVKM. This CDR3 contains 12 residues. CDR3 residues: CASEAGNTEAFF. As DNA, the CDR3 is TGTGCCAGCGAAGCGGGGAACACTGAAGCTTTCTTT.

Written as DNA, the CDR3 is TGTGCCAGCAGAGAGACAGGGGGCGATCAGCCCCAGCATTTT. This translates into CASRETGGDQPQHF. This chain connects TRBV6-5 to TRBJ1-5; TRBD1 matches at 10 bases. Trimming took 6 bases from V and 5 from J; bases not matched to a gene: 4. CDR1 is MNHEY and CDR2 is SVGAGI in the germline V gene. This CDR3 has 14 amino acids.

The chain is built from TRBV5-5 and TRBJ2-5, with TRBD2 matching over 10 bases. CDR1 SGHKS and CDR2 YYEKEE come from the germline V gene (reference sequence). CDR3 size: 15 residues. V lost 4 bases, J lost 5 bases, and 8 bases stayed unmatched. The CDR3 DNA follows: TGTGCCAGCAGCGCCGGACTAGCGGCGGCGGAGACCCAGTACTTC. Amino acid sequence: CASSAGLAAAETQYF.

V is TRBV4-2 and J is TRBJ2-1; D ambiguous. The CDR3 is 13 residues long. Germline V gene sequence: CDR1 LGHNA, CDR2 YNFKEQ. The V gene lost 0 bases and the J gene lost 10 bases, with 10 bases spanning the gap. Here the CDR3 DNA reads TGTGCCAGCAGCCAAGATTGGGCTAGAGAGCAGTTCTTC. Residues: CASSQDWAREQFF.

This chain links TRBV4-1 with TRBJ1-4; D unresolved. Germline CDR1 MGHRA, CDR2 YSYEKL. With 1 base removed from V and 7 bases from J, the gap between germline ends came to 13 bases. The CDR3 has 15 amino acids. The CDR3 loop reads CASSQGGKLGEKLFF. In DNA, the CDR3 is TGCGCCAGCAGCCAAGGAGGCAAGTTGGGTGAAAAACTGTTTTTT.

The chain couples TRBV19 to TRBJ2-5; tentative D call: TRBD2 (6 bases). V was trimmed by 3 bases and J by 5 bases, leaving 13 bases between them. The CDR3 runs 14 residues. Germline V gene lookup returns CDR1 LNHDA and CDR2 SQIVND (reference sequence). CDR3: CASSISTGTETQYF. For the CDR3, the DNA is TGTGCCAGTAGTATCTCGACGGGGACTGAGACCCAGTACTTC. Full variable domain (remainder filled in from reference TRBV19 and TRBJ2-5): DGGITQSPKYLFRKEGQNVTLSCEQNLNHDAMYWYRQDPGQGLRLIYYSQIVNDFQKGDIAEGYSVSREKKESFPLTVTSAQKNPTAFYLCASSISTGTETQYFGPGTRLLVL.

In this sample, this clone turned up a few times. The gene calls are TRBV6-6 and TRBJ1-3, with D possibly TRBD1 on 5 matching bases. The CDR3 covers 16 residues. Germline V gene lookup returns CDR1 MNHNY and CDR2 SVGAGI (reference sequence). V gave up 6 bases and J gave up 0 bases, with 15 bases separating them. The CDR3 DNA is TGTGCCAGCAGCCCCGGGACGGAGAGCTCTGGAAACACCATATATTTT. Translated: CASSPGTESSGNTIYF.

The CDR3 DNA reads as TGTGCCAGCAGCTTAGCTGTGACAGGGGCAACTGAAGCTTTCTTT. It codes for CASSLAVTGATEAFF. The gene calls are TRBV7-6 and TRBJ1-1, with 8 bases lining up with TRBD1. Germline V lookup: CDR1 SGHVS, CDR2 FNYEAQ. The CDR3 covers 15 residues. Trimming at V came to 0 bases and at J to 5 bases, leaving 5 bases not matched to a gene.

This clone showed up just a few times. V is TRBV7-9 and J is TRBJ1-5; D is perhaps TRBD1 (5 bases). This CDR3 is built from 14 residues. Germline V gene sequence: CDR1 SEHNR, CDR2 FQNEAQ (reference sequence). The V end was cut by 2 bases, the J end by 7 bases, with 12 bases between. CDR3 coding DNA: TGTGCCAGCAGCTTAAACGAAAAGGGGCAGCCCCAGCATTTT. Translation: CASSLNEKGQPQHF.

CDR3 DNA sequence: TGTGCCAGCTCACCAGGAGGGGTACAAGAGACCCAGTACTTC. Its translation: CASSPGGVQETQYF. The chain couples TRBV18 to TRBJ2-5, with D tentatively TRBD2 (6 bases). Germline V gives CDR1 KGHSH, CDR2 LQKENI. The CDR3 has 14 residues. V was shortened by 2 bases and J by 2 bases, with 9 bases between the two germline ends. The full variable domain, rest sourced from reference TRBV18 and TRBJ2-5, is NAGVMQNPRHLVRRRGQEARLRCSPMKGHSHVYWYRQLPEEGLKFMVYLQKENIIDESGMPKERFSAEFPKEGPSILRIQQVVRGDSAAYFCASSPGGVQETQYFGPGTRLLVL.

J is TRBJ1-4 and V is TRBV7-9; 10 bases are a match to TRBD1. V trimming: 4 bases; J trimming: 1 base; junction bases outside the gene matches: 3. This CDR3 is built from 16 residues. Germline V CDR1 and CDR2: SEHNR, FQNEAQ (reference sequence). The CDR3 reads CASSSRTGGTNEKLFF. The CDR3, as DNA: TGTGCCAGCAGCTCGAGGACAGGGGGAACTAATGAAAAACTGTTTTTT.

In regard to this clone: The sample has other DNA sequences that encode this CDR3 too. This chain uses TRBV5-4 with TRBJ2-5; a weak D match, TRBD2 (6 bases). The CDR3 is 14 residues long. Germline V CDR1 and CDR2: SGHNT, YYREEE (reference sequence). Trimming cost V 2 bases and J 1 base, with 9 bases left between them. In nucleotides, the CDR3 is TGTGCCAGCAGCTTTGGGCGGGGCCAAGAGACCCAGTACTTC. This codes for CASSFGRGQETQYF.

V is TRBV9 and J is TRBJ1-6; TRBD1 aligns across 7 bases. CDR3 length: 15 amino acids. CDR1 is SGDLS, CDR2 YYNGEE, per germline. V dropped 3 bases and J dropped 9; count of bases not matched to a gene: 9. As DNA, the CDR3 is TGTGCCAGCAGCGCCGAACCGACAGGGACTTCACCCCTCCACTTT. Residues: CASSAEPTGTSPLHF.

V usage is TRBV5-1 and J usage is TRBJ2-7; TRBD2 matches at 9 bases. V shed 0 bases, J shed 2 bases, and the junction held 3 bases outside the gene matches. The germline gives CDR1 SGHRS, CDR2 YFSETQ. The CDR3 is made up of 15 amino acids. The CDR3 nucleotides are TGCGCCAGCAGCTTGGGATCTAGCGGGGCCTACGAGCAGTACTTC. Its translation is CASSLGSSGAYEQYF.

This clone came up a few times. V gene TRBV5-4 combines with J gene TRBJ1-5, with D possibly TRBD1 on 6 matching bases. Germline CDR1 is SGHNT and CDR2 is YYREEE (reference sequence). This CDR3 comprises 11 residues. V gave up 9 bases and J gave up 5 bases, with 9 bases separating them. The CDR3 is CATGVDQPQHF. The CDR3 DNA reads as TGTGCCACAGGGGTTGATCAGCCCCAGCATTTT.

The genes are TRBV6-1 and TRBJ1-1; D not certain. CDR3 size: 13 residues. Trimming left V 2 bases short and J 5 bases short, with 9 bases between. CDR1 is MNHNS, CDR2 SASEGT, per germline. CDR3 residues: CASSELVRTEAFF. The CDR3 nucleotides are TGTGCCAGCAGTGAATTGGTGAGGACTGAAGCTTTCTTT.

J is TRBJ2-1 and V is TRBV5-1; possibly TRBD2 for D (5 bases). The germline V gene encodes CDR1 SGHRS and CDR2 YFSETQ. V lost 4 bases and J lost 10, with 18 bases in between. The CDR3 length is 14 residues. CDR3 in amino acids: CASSPSEGAKEQFF. CDR3 nucleotides: TGCGCCAGCAGCCCCTCCGAGGGTGCTAAAGAGCAGTTCTTC.

The CDR3 nucleotides are TGTGCCAGCCGCCGGGGTGATACGCAGTATTTT. Translating it yields CASRRGDTQYF. This chain connects TRBV6-1 to TRBJ2-3, with TRBD2 as a possible D gene (5 bases). CDR3 length equals 11 residues. The V end lost 8 bases, the J end lost 6 bases, and 9 bases lay between the germline ends. The germline V gene encodes CDR1 MNHNS and CDR2 SASEGT.